This TCR beta chain was retrieved from a study of blood T cell repertoires in COVID-19. Sequenced by immunoSEQ multiplex PCR; TCRdb stores in-frame clones only, minus some. The sample holds just under 150,000 clones, around 84% seen once. The germline gives CDR1 LGHDT, CDR2 YNNKEL (reference sequence). The CDR3 sequence is 14 residues long. Losses at the gene ends were 3 bases for V and 3 bases for J; bases not matched to a gene: 3. The source is a human donor in a cohort sampled during active COVID-19. The sample taken for sequencing was peripheral blood. The V and J genes are TRBV3-1 (or the pseudogene TRBV3-2) and TRBJ2-7; TRBD1 agrees at 9 bases. The CDR3 DNA follows: TGTGCCAGCAGCCAGGGACAGGGCCTCTACGAGCAGTACTTC. Protein product: CASSQGQGLYEQYF.